This entry lists 18 T cell receptor beta chains sequenced from one sample in a study of blood T cell repertoires in COVID-19. Only in-frame clones appear in the TCRdb table, and some are missing; sequencing was by immunoSEQ multiplex PCR. The repertoire holds some 41,000 clones, 70% to 90% seen once, with roughly 12% in the top ten. The sample consisted of peripheral blood. The receptors come from a man in his 60s with active COVID-19.

The chain carries TRBV7-8 and TRBJ2-7; 9 bases map to TRBD2. Germline trimming cut 5 bases from V and 2 bases from J; bases unmatched to any gene: 7. There are 15 residues in the CDR3. Germline V CDR1 and CDR2: SGHVS, FQNEAQ. The CDR3 region has the DNA TGTGCCAGCAGCCTATGGACTAGCGAGACCTACGAGCAGTACTTC. It encodes CASSLWTSETYEQYF.

This sequence joins TRBV30 and TRBJ2-6; perhaps TRBD1 as D (6 bases). CDR1 is GTSNPN, CDR2 SVGIG, per germline (reference sequence). This CDR3 is built from 16 residues. Trimming left V 4 bases short and J 2 bases short, with 15 bases between. CDR3 nucleotides: TGTGCCTGGAAGGGGCAGGGGCTGACTGGGGCCAACGTCCTGACTTTC. Its translation is CAWKGQGLTGANVLTF.

The chain carries TRBV7-3 and TRBJ2-1, with D possibly TRBD2 on 6 matching bases. The CDR3 length is 16 residues. Looked up from germline, CDR1 is SGHTA and CDR2 is FQGTGA. Deletions cut 5 bases from V and 2 bases from J, with 16 bases between. CDR3 residues: CASSPNPPGAYNEQFF. The CDR3 DNA is TGTGCCAGCAGCCCCAACCCCCCGGGGGCCTACAATGAGCAGTTCTTC.

The rearrangement joins TRBV4-2 to TRBJ2-7; 7 bases are shared with TRBD2. Trimming cost V 1 base and J 3 bases; bases outside gene matches: 6. CDR1 is LGHNA and CDR2 is YNFKEQ in the germline V gene. The CDR3 is 15 residues long. The DNA for the CDR3 is TGTGCCAGCAGCCAAGGGCCAGCGGGGAACTACGAGCAGTACTTC. This sequence encodes CASSQGPAGNYEQYF.

This chain joins TRBV15 and TRBJ2-5; D unresolved. The CDR3 totals 13 residues. The V end was cut by 0 bases, the J end by 5 bases, with 7 bases between. Germline CDR1 reads LNHNV; CDR2 reads YYDKDF (reference sequence). The CDR3 sequence is CATSRDLTETQYF. The CDR3 DNA is TGTGCCACCAGCAGAGATCTAACGGAGACCCAGTACTTC.

The rearrangement uses TRBV12-3 or TRBV12-4 and TRBJ2-7; possibly TRBD2 for D (5 bases). This CDR3 comprises 13 residues. Deletions cut 5 bases from V and 2 bases from J, with 10 bases between. Written as DNA, the CDR3 is TGTGCCAGCAGTGCTGGACTTCCCTACGAGCAGTACTTC. Its protein product is CASSAGLPYEQYF.

The chain has TRBV6-6 and TRBJ2-2; 9 positions match TRBD1. The trim removed 5 bases at V and 4 bases at J, leaving 5 bases unmatched. Per the germline V gene, CDR1 is MNHNY and CDR2 is SVGAGI (reference sequence). The CDR3 covers 15 residues. The CDR3 loop is CASSRDRATTGELFF. The CDR3 nucleotides are TGTGCCAGCAGTCGGGACAGGGCCACCACCGGGGAGCTGTTTTTT.

CDR3 DNA: TGTGCCAGCTCACCACAACGCATGGAGGCAACAGATACGCAGTATTTT. Translation: CASSPQRMEATDTQYF. The rearrangement uses TRBV18 and TRBJ2-3; tentatively, D is TRBD2 (5 bases). V was clipped by 1 base and J by 3 bases, with 14 bases between them. The CDR3 is 16 amino acids. Germline V gene data show CDR1 as KGHSH and CDR2 as LQKENI.

The rearrangement joins TRBV11-3 to TRBJ2-3; 7 bases fit TRBD1. Germline V gene sequence: CDR1 SGHNT, CDR2 YENEEA. V lost 4 bases, J lost 4 bases, and 5 bases stayed unmatched. The CDR3 is 14 residues long. The CDR3 DNA reads TGTGCCAGCAGCTCAGGACAGGCGGCAGATACGCAGTATTTT. Its protein product is CASSSGQAADTQYF.

The V call is TRBV4-1, the J call TRBJ2-7; TRBD1 aligns across 7 bases. V gave up 4 bases and J gave up 0 bases; unmatched junction bases: 9. The length of the CDR3 is 16 residues. Germline CDR1 reads MGHRA; CDR2 reads YSYEKL. Here the CDR3 reads CASSRQGTGGSYEQYF. Here the CDR3 DNA reads TGCGCCAGCAGCCGACAGGGAACCGGCGGCTCCTACGAGCAGTACTTC.

This clone was counted only a few times. The gene calls are TRBV5-4 and TRBJ2-1, with D unresolved. The V end lost 0 bases, the J end lost 8 bases, and 9 bases lay between the germline ends. The CDR3 has 13 residues. CDR1 and CDR2 (germline): SGHNT, YYREEE (reference sequence). CDR3 coding DNA: TGTGCCAGCAGCTTGGGAGTCCAGGATGAGCAGTTCTTC. It codes for CASSLGVQDEQFF.

The chain recombines TRBV7-3 with TRBJ2-2, with D maybe TRBD1 (5 bases). The V gene lost 5 bases and the J gene lost 7 bases, with 11 bases spanning the gap. The CDR3 is 13 residues long. The V gene's germline CDR1 is SGHTA and CDR2 FQGTGA. The CDR3 loop reads CASSVQGNGELFF. Here the CDR3 DNA reads TGTGCCAGCAGCGTGCAGGGAAACGGGGAGCTGTTTTTT.

The chain uses TRBV30 and TRBJ1-2; 8 bases match TRBD1. The CDR3 is 15 residues long. The germline CDR1 and CDR2 sequences are GTSNPN and SVGIG (reference sequence). With V trimmed by 0 bases and J by 6 bases, 9 bases remained unmatched. CDR3 region: CAWSVRQGQLDGYTF. In nucleotides, the CDR3 is TGTGCCTGGAGTGTACGACAGGGGCAGCTTGATGGCTACACCTTC.

V gene TRBV23-1 combines with J gene TRBJ1-5; 10 bases map to TRBD1. TRBV23-1 is filed as an ORF, its function uncertain. The ends lost 6 bases at V and 4 bases at J; junction bases unmatched: 3. The CDR3 is 14 amino acids. The CDR3 DNA reads as TGCGCCAGCAGCCCGGACAGGGGGAATCAGCCCCAGCATTTT. It codes for CASSPDRGNQPQHF.

This clone showed up just a few times. The CDR3, as DNA: TGTGCCAGCAGGGAGGCCCCGTACACCGGGGAGCTGTTTTTT. It specifies CASREAPYTGELFF. The chain links TRBV2 to TRBJ2-2, with a weak D call TRBD2 (5 bases). The ends were cut back, 6 bases at V and 3 bases at J, with 11 bases in the middle. The germline CDR1 and CDR2 sequences are SNHLY and FYNNEI. The CDR3 spans 14 residues.

The chain employs TRBV7-8 and TRBJ2-7, with a tentative D call TRBD2 (6 bases). The CDR3 loop spans 17 amino acids. The V end lost 0 bases, the J end lost 2 bases, and 17 bases lay between the germline ends. Germline V gene data show CDR1 as SGHVS and CDR2 as FQNEAQ. CDR3 region: CASSLAEAGKATYEQYF. CDR3 sequence (DNA): TGTGCCAGCAGCTTAGCGGAGGCGGGGAAAGCGACCTACGAGCAGTACTTC.

The chain links TRBV18 to TRBJ1-1; D remains ambiguous. V lost 5 bases and J 1 base, leaving 8 bases between the germline ends. Germline-derived CDR1 and CDR2 are KGHSH and LQKENI. CDR3 length equals 13 residues. Here the CDR3 reads CASSATQNTEAFF. CDR3 DNA: TGTGCCAGCTCAGCGACACAGAACACTGAAGCTTTCTTT.

The J gene is TRBJ1-1, the V gene TRBV19; D perhaps matches TRBD1 (6 bases). V was cut by 3 bases and J by 9 bases, with 11 bases left in between. The CDR3 loop spans 12 amino acids. Germline-derived CDR1 and CDR2 are LNHDA and SQIVND (reference sequence). The chain's CDR3 is CASSIQGFKAFF. The CDR3 DNA reads as TGTGCCAGTAGTATCCAGGGGTTCAAAGCTTTCTTT.